The TCR beta chain described here comes from a study of identical twins. Notes on the study in general: With beta out-of-frame sequences, excess sharing by twins was weaker.

This clonotype was seen a handful of times. Its antigen is not known. V was shortened by 1 base and J by 7 bases, with 17 bases between the two germline ends. CDR1 is LNHNV and CDR2 is YYDKDF in the germline V gene (reference sequence). The length of the CDR3 is 16 residues. TCRdb reprocessed the 5' RACE reads via MiXCR and lists one record per CDR3 protein. The sample holds approximately 670,000 distinct CDR3 sequences, around 6% seen once. The receptor comes from a young man in good health. V and J are TRBV15 and TRBJ1-5; TRBD1 might be the D (6 bases). What was sequenced was naive T cells sorted from blood. The CDR3 loop reads CATSRATGGFGQPQHF. The CDR3 nucleotides are TGTGCCACCAGCAGAGCGACAGGCGGCTTTGGACAGCCCCAGCATTTT. The whole variable domain, filled in from reference TRBV15 and TRBJ1-5, reads DAMVIQNPRYQVTQFGKPVTLSCSQTLNHNVMYWYQQKSSQAPKLLFHYYDKDFNNEADTPDNFQSRRPNTSFCFLDIRSPGLGDTAMYLCATSRATGGFGQPQHFGDGTRLSIL.